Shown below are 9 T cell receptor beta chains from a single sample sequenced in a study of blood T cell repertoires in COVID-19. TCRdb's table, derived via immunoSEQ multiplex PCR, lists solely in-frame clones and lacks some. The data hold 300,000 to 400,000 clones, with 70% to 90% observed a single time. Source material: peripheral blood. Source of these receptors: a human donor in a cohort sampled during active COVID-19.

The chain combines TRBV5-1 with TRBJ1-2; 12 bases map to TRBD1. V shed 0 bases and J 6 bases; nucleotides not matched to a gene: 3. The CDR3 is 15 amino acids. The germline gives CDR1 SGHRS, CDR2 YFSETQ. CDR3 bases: TGCGCCAGCAGCTTGGAGGGACAGGGGGCCGATGGCTACACCTTC. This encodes CASSLEGQGADGYTF. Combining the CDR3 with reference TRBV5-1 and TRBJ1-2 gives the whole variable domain KAGVTQTPRYLIKTRGQQVTLSCSPISGHRSVSWYQQTPGQGLQFLFEYFSETQRNKGNFPGRFSGRQFSNSRSEMNVSTLELGDSALYLCASSLEGQGADGYTFGSGTRLTVV.

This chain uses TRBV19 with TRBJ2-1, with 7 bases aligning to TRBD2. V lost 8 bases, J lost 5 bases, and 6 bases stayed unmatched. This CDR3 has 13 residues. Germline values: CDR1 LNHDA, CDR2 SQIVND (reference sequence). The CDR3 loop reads CASRRETHNEQFF. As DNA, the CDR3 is TGTGCCAGTCGGCGGGAGACCCACAATGAGCAGTTCTTC. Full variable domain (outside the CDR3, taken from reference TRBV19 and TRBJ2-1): DGGITQSPKYLFRKEGQNVTLSCEQNLNHDAMYWYRQDPGQGLRLIYYSQIVNDFQKGDIAEGYSVSREKKESFPLTVTSAQKNPTAFYLCASRRETHNEQFFGPGTRLTVL.

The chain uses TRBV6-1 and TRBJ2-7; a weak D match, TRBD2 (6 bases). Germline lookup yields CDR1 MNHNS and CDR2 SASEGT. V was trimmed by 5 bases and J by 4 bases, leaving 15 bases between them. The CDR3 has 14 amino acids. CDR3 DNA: TGTGCCAGCAGTTCCTTCGGAGGGCCATACGAGCAGTACTTC. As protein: CASSSFGGPYEQYF.

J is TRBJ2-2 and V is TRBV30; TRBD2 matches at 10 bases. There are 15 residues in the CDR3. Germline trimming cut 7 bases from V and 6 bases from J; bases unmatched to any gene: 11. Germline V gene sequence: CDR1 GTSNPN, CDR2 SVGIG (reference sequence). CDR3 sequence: CASRIPSGGSGELFF. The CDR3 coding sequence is TGTGCCTCGCGCATCCCTAGCGGGGGCTCCGGGGAGCTGTTTTTT. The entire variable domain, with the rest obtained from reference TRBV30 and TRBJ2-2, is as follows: SQTIHQWPATLVQPVGSPLSLECTVEGTSNPNLYWYRQAAGRGLQLLFYSVGIGQISSEVPQNLSASRPQDRQFILSSKKLLLSDSGFYLCASRIPSGGSGELFFGEGSRLTVL.

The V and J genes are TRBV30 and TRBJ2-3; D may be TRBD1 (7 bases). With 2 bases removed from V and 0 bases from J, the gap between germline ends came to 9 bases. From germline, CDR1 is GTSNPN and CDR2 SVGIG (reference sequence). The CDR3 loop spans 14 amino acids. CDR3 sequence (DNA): TGTGCCTGGAGTCCAGGGGGGAGCACAGATACGCAGTATTTT. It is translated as CAWSPGGSTDTQYF.

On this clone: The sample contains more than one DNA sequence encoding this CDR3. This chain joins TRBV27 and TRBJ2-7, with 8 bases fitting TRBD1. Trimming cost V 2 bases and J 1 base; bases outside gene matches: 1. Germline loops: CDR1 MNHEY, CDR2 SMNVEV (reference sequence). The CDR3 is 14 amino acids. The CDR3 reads CASSLGQGSYEQYF. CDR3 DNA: TGTGCCAGCAGTTTAGGACAGGGATCCTACGAGCAGTACTTC.

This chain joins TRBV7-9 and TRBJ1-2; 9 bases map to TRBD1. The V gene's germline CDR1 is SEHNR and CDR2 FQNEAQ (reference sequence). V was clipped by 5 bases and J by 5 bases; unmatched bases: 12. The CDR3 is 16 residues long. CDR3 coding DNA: TGTGCCAGCAGCCCAGGGATCCCGGGACAGGGTTATGGCTACACCTTC. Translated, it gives CASSPGIPGQGYGYTF.

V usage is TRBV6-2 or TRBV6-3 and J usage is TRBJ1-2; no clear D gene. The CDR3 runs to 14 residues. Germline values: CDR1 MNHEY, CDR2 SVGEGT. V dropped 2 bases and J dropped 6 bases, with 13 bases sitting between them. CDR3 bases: TGTGCCAGCAGTTACGACAATTCCATCGATGGCTACACCTTC. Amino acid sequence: CASSYDNSIDGYTF.

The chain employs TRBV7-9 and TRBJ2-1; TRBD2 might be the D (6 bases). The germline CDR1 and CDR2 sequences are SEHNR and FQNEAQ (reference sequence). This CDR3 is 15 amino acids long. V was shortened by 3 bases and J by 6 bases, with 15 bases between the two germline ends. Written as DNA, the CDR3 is TGTGCCAGCAGCTTTTTCGGGACTCCCTCCAATGAGCAGTTCTTC. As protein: CASSFFGTPSNEQFF.